This TCR beta chain emerged from a study of early T cells in non-severe SARS-CoV-2 infection. Across the whole study: Bulk RNA from unsorted whole blood was sequenced; chains were unpaired. Findings and caveats of the study: Anti-spike CD8 specificities were favored by VDJdb matching, whose results missed private and CD4 specificities.

A remark on this clonotype: The antigen remains undetermined.

The TCR library protocol was used to attach unique molecular identifiers. These identifiers were attached to individual cDNA molecules. TCRdb recomputed calls from the 5' RACE reads with MiXCR, one row per CDR3 protein. This sample has 65,000 to 85,000 distinct CDR3 sequences, with about a sixth found just once. V lost 7 bases and J 1 base, leaving 4 bases between the germline ends. This CDR3 contains 11 residues. Looked up from germline, CDR1 is MDHEN and CDR2 is SYDVKM. The source of this sequence is an adult who was a healthcare worker with PCR-confirmed SARS-CoV-2 infection or an uninfected control (not recorded which). Sequencing was done on a sample of whole blood. The chain employs TRBV28 and TRBJ1-2, with no clear D. CDR3 residues: CASNDNYGYTF. The CDR3 DNA reads as TGTGCCAGCAACGATAACTATGGCTACACCTTC.